The clone carrying this TCR beta chain was picked up a small number of times. Its antigen is as yet unknown. V was shortened by 7 bases and J by 2 bases, with 15 bases between the two germline ends. This CDR3 has 15 residues. The germline gives CDR1 LNHDA, CDR2 SQIVND (reference sequence). This entry belongs to a study of cytomegalovirus exposure and HLA in healthy donors. Study at large: One earlier analysis, a look at 150 million to 200 million T cells, found approximately 120 million unique TCR beta sequences. Study conclusions and caveats: Owing to their indistinguishability, certain V segments, notably TRBV6-2 and TRBV6-3, were excluded. TCR beta V- and J-gene trimming, according to a later analysis, was linked to a missense DCLRE1C variant.

The PCR was carried out with 60 Vbeta primers and 13 Jbeta primers. The data were produced by immunoSEQ multiplex PCR, yet TCRdb's version contains in-frame clones alone and is incomplete. The table shows 120,000 or so clones, with around 75% occurring only once. The sample consisted of PBMCs. The receptor was derived from a woman aged 45-60 years in good health and CMV-seropositive. The chain is built from TRBV19 and TRBJ1-5; D uncertain. CDR3 sequence (DNA): TGTGCCAGTATCGATCGGGATGGGGGCAATCAGCCCCAGCATTTT. This codes for CASIDRDGGNQPQHF.